A single sample is the source of the 31 T cell receptor beta chains below, sequenced in a study of T cells in Graves' hyperthyroidism and ophthalmopathy. RNA transcripts gave rise to amplified TCR beta CDR3 regions. Initially, a first-round RT-PCR of the TCR CDR3 employed the HTBI primer set. TCRdb ran MiXCR on the multiplex PCR reads and lists one entry per CDR3 protein. The table shows 350,000 to 450,000 distinct CDR3 sequences, with around an eighth occurring only once. Sample: blood. The source of these receptors is a man aged 45 to 65 with Graves' ophthalmopathy.

This clonotype was seen a handful of times. The chain has TRBV7-8 and TRBJ2-3, with TRBD2 matching over 7 bases. The CDR3 contains 15 residues. V shed 2 bases, J shed 6 bases, and the junction held 8 bases outside the gene matches. The germline gives CDR1 SGHVS, CDR2 FQNEAQ. The DNA of the CDR3 is TGTGCCAGCAGCTTAACGGGAGGCCCAGGGGATACGCAGTATTTT. Translating gives CASSLTGGPGDTQYF.

This clonotype came up a few times. The chain is built from TRBV27 and TRBJ1-5; tentative D call: TRBD1 (5 bases). The germline gives CDR1 MNHEY, CDR2 SMNVEV (reference sequence). The CDR3 consists of 15 residues. Trimming shortened V by 5 bases and J by 4 bases, and 15 bases separated the two germline ends. The CDR3 DNA follows: TGTGCCAGCAGTCAAACAGGTTTTGGGAATCAGCCCCAGCATTTT. Translated, it gives CASSQTGFGNQPQHF.

This clonotype was detected ten times or more. V is TRBV29-1 and J is TRBJ2-7; D not resolved. The CDR3 totals 14 residues. With 3 bases removed from V and 2 bases from J, the gap between germline ends came to 14 bases. Germline V gene data show CDR1 as SQVTM and CDR2 as ANQGSEA. CDR3 residues: CSVEILGRPYEQYF. The CDR3 DNA follows: TGCAGCGTTGAGATATTGGGCAGACCCTACGAGCAGTACTTC.

This clonotype was picked up a small number of times. This chain joins TRBV29-1 and TRBJ2-5; tentatively, D is TRBD1 or TRBD2 (6 bases each). Trimming pared 1 base from V and 5 bases from J, leaving 11 bases between. The CDR3 covers 13 residues. The germline gives CDR1 SQVTM, CDR2 ANQGSEA. The CDR3 is CSVEVGGGETQYF. CDR3 in DNA: TGCAGCGTTGAAGTTGGAGGGGGGGAGACCCAGTACTTC.

This clonotype appeared many times. The chain is built from TRBV20-1 and TRBJ1-1; D unclear. The CDR3 is 11 amino acids. V was cut by 4 bases and J by 10 bases, with 13 bases left in between. Germline V CDR1 and CDR2: DFQATT, SNEGSKA (reference sequence). Here the CDR3 DNA reads TGCAGTGCTATGAGCCCCCCTGGAGCTTTCTTT. Translation gives CSAMSPPGAFF.

This clonotype appeared many times. The V and J genes are TRBV5-1 and TRBJ1-4; D uncertain. In germline, CDR1 is SGHRS, CDR2 YFSETQ. Trimming stripped 1 base from V and 3 bases from J, with 10 bases between. This CDR3 region has 15 residues. CDR3 nucleotide sequence: TGCGCCAGCAGCTTGTTCGGGTCGGCTAATGAAAAACTGTTTTTT. Protein product: CASSLFGSANEKLFF.

This chain joins TRBV5-1 and TRBJ1-1; 7 bases line up with TRBD1. This CDR3 spans 15 amino acids. Germline V lookup: CDR1 SGHRS, CDR2 YFSETQ. The V and J ends lost 4 bases and 2 bases, in that order; junction bases with no gene match: 8. The CDR3 here is CASSPRGDSNTEAFF. CDR3 nucleotides: TGCGCCAGCAGCCCTAGAGGGGACAGTAACACTGAAGCTTTCTTT.

This clonotype was seen repeatedly, ten times or more. This sequence joins TRBV2 and TRBJ2-6, with unresolved D. The CDR3 is 15 amino acids. Germline lookup yields CDR1 SNHLY and CDR2 FYNNEI. V lost 8 bases to trimming and J lost 0 bases, with 11 bases between them. The CDR3 reads CASGGSPSGANVLTF. In DNA form, the CDR3 reads TGTGCCAGCGGCGGCAGCCCCTCTGGGGCCAACGTCCTGACTTTC.

This clonotype was picked up many times. The chain joins TRBV7-9 to TRBJ2-5, with TRBD1 as a possible D gene (6 bases). Germline lookup yields CDR1 SEHNR and CDR2 FQNEAQ (reference sequence). Trimming took 9 bases from V and 4 from J, leaving 12 bases between them. The CDR3 spans 12 residues. CDR3 residues: CASQGQGETQYF. The CDR3 DNA follows: TGTGCCAGTCAGGGGCAAGGAGAGACCCAGTACTTC. The full variable domain, rest sourced from reference TRBV7-9 and TRBJ2-5, is DTGVSQNPRHKITKRGQNVTFRCDPISEHNRLYWYRQTLGQGPEFLTYFQNEAQLEKSRLLSDRFSAERPKGSFSTLEIQRTEQGDSAMYLCASQGQGETQYFGPGTRLLVL.

Ten or more counts support this clonotype. The genes are TRBV2 and TRBJ1-2; D is undetermined. Germline-derived CDR1 and CDR2 are SNHLY and FYNNEI. The CDR3 totals 11 residues. The V gene lost 8 bases and the J gene lost 2 bases, with 6 bases spanning the gap. In DNA, the CDR3 is TGTGCCAGCCACCGGAACTATGGCTACACCTTC. Residues: CASHRNYGYTF.

This clonotype was observed at least ten times. V gene TRBV6-1 combines with J gene TRBJ2-7, with TRBD2 matching over 13 bases. The V gene end was trimmed by 4 bases and the J gene end by 4 bases; junction bases not matched to a gene: 13. The CDR3 sequence is 18 residues long. CDR1 and CDR2 (germline): MNHNS, SASEGT. In nucleotides, the CDR3 is TGTGCCAGCAGTGGAGTCTTGCTACTAGCGGGAGGGCCATACGAGCAGTACTTC. Protein: CASSGVLLLAGGPYEQYF.

Ten or more counts support this clonotype. J is TRBJ1-2 and V is TRBV2, with D perhaps matching TRBD1 (5 bases). The CDR3 is 16 amino acids. Germline CDR1 reads SNHLY; CDR2 reads FYNNEI. The V end was cut by 2 bases, the J end by 7 bases, with 20 bases between. The CDR3 nucleotides read TGTGCCAGCAGTGAAAACATGTTAGTGGGGCGTCGTGGCTACACCTTC. Translating it yields CASSENMLVGRRGYTF.

The table lists this clonotype with a count of one. A read error is possible here, since a much larger clone lies one base away. The CDR3 ends on some other residue instead of the conserved phenylalanine or tryptophan, so this is likely a read error. V usage is TRBV6-2 or TRBV6-3 and J usage is TRBJ2-7; D is uncertain. CDR3 size: 11 residues. The V end was cut by 6 bases, the J end by 4 bases, with 7 bases between. The germline CDR1 and CDR2 sequences are MNHEY and SVGEGT. The CDR3 protein is CASRIRYEQYL. In DNA form, the CDR3 reads TGTGCCAGCAGGATCCGTTACGAGCAGTACCTC.

This clonotype was seen at least ten times. This rearrangement joins TRBV20-1 to TRBJ2-5; 10 bases agree with TRBD2. V lost 6 bases and J lost 1; bases outside the gene matches: 5. The germline V gene has CDR1 DFQATT and CDR2 SNEGSKA (reference sequence). The CDR3 extends over 14 amino acids. The CDR3 coding sequence is TGCAGTGCGGCACTAGCGGGAACCCAAGAGACCCAGTACTTC. Residues: CSAALAGTQETQYF.

In its sample, this clonotype was seen many times. The V call is TRBV20-1, the J call TRBJ2-7; the match to TRBD2 covers 9 bases. V was clipped by 1 base and J by 0 bases; unmatched bases: 7. This CDR3 is 16 amino acids long. CDR1 and CDR2 from the germline V gene are DFQATT and SNEGSKA (reference sequence). Here the CDR3 DNA reads TGCAGTGCTAGAGGTCCTAGCGGGGACAGCTCCTACGAGCAGTACTTC. Translation: CSARGPSGDSSYEQYF.

This clonotype was seen repeatedly, ten times or more. The rearrangement joins TRBV2 to TRBJ2-7, with D perhaps TRBD1 (5 bases). The CDR3 extends over 14 amino acids. Germline CDR1 reads SNHLY; CDR2 reads FYNNEI. The germline V and J ends were trimmed by 4 bases and 2 bases, with 12 bases remaining between them. The CDR3 spells CASSGAGFTYEQYF. The CDR3 bases are TGTGCCAGCAGTGGAGCAGGGTTTACCTACGAGCAGTACTTC. Looking up the rest from reference TRBV2 and TRBJ2-7 gives the full variable domain: EPEVTQTPSHQVTQMGQEVILRCVPISNHLYFYWYRQILGQKVEFLVSFYNNEISEKSEIFDDQFSVERPDGSNFTLKIRSTKLEDSAMYFCASSGAGFTYEQYFGPGTRLTVT.

The table lists this clonotype with many counts. The CDR3 region has the DNA TGTGCCAGCAGTTTTAATGTGAGGGGAGCCTACGAGCAGTACTTC. Its protein is CASSFNVRGAYEQYF. The genes are TRBV28 and TRBJ2-7; D might be TRBD1 or TRBD2, each matching 5 bases. The CDR3 has 15 residues. V lost 3 bases and J 2 bases, leaving 14 bases between the germline ends. The germline gives CDR1 MDHEN, CDR2 SYDVKM.

This clonotype showed up many times. The chain uses TRBV20-1 and TRBJ2-7; D possibly corresponds to TRBD2 (6 bases). Germline lookup yields CDR1 DFQATT and CDR2 SNEGSKA (reference sequence). This CDR3 region has 15 residues. V was clipped by 5 bases and J by 3 bases, with 20 bases between them. The CDR3 here is CSAGIRVSGYYEQYF. The CDR3 DNA reads as TGCAGTGCTGGCATTAGGGTTAGCGGCTACTACGAGCAGTACTTC.

In its sample, this clonotype was seen many times. This chain joins TRBV24-1 and TRBJ2-3, with 7 bases matching TRBD2. The CDR3 loop spans 16 amino acids. The V and J ends lost 4 bases and 2 bases, in that order; junction bases with no gene match: 8. Germline V gene sequence: CDR1 KGHDR, CDR2 SFDVKD. The CDR3 sequence is CATSEWAGASTDTQYF. The CDR3 nucleotides read TGTGCCACCAGTGAATGGGCGGGAGCCTCCACAGATACGCAGTATTTT.

The chain couples TRBV7-8 to TRBJ2-4; 11 bases fit TRBD2. The CDR3 runs 19 residues. From germline, CDR1 is SGHVS and CDR2 FQNEAQ. The trim removed 8 bases at V and 0 bases at J, leaving 15 bases unmatched. CDR3: CASGGKLAGETLAKNIQYF. In DNA form, the CDR3 reads TGTGCCAGCGGCGGAAAACTAGCGGGAGAGACGCTAGCCAAAAACATTCAGTACTTC.

This clonotype was observed at least ten times. The CDR3 region has the DNA TGCAGCAACCTTATACACGGACGGAACACTGAAGCTTTCTTT. Amino acids: CSNLIHGRNTEAFF. The rearrangement links TRBV29-1 to TRBJ1-1; D gene ambiguous. V was trimmed by 8 bases and J by 1 base, leaving 17 bases between them. Germline V gene sequence: CDR1 SQVTM, CDR2 ANQGSEA. CDR3 size: 14 residues.

This clonotype was counted many times. The CDR3 DNA sequence: TGCAGGGATTCCGGTGGATCCCCCTTCTACGAGCAGTACTTC. Amino acids: CRDSGGSPFYEQYF. The chain links TRBV20-1 to TRBJ2-7; D is unresolved. Germline values: CDR1 DFQATT, CDR2 SNEGSKA (reference sequence). This CDR3 spans 14 amino acids.

This clonotype was picked up many times. The chain uses TRBV12-3 or TRBV12-4 and TRBJ2-3, with D maybe TRBD1 (6 bases). V shed 6 bases and J shed 2 bases, with 24 bases lying between them. The length of the CDR3 is 18 residues. CDR3 residues: CASSPIWDTSGHTDTQYF. CDR3 nucleotide sequence: TGTGCCAGCAGCCCAATTTGGGACACCTCTGGACACACAGATACGCAGTATTTT.

This clonotype was observed a few times. CDR3 sequence (DNA): TGCGCCAGCAGCTTAGGGGATGAAACGCGCTACACCTTC. This sequence encodes CASSLGDETRYTF. V and J are TRBV5-1 and TRBJ1-2; tentatively, D is TRBD1 (5 bases). Germline V lookup: CDR1 SGHRS, CDR2 YFSETQ. Trimming removed 2 bases from V and 9 bases from J, with 14 bases in between. This CDR3 has 13 residues.

The V call is TRBV27, the J call TRBJ2-4; D remains unclear. V lost 4 bases and J 6 bases, leaving 7 bases between the germline ends. The germline gives CDR1 MNHEY, CDR2 SMNVEV (reference sequence). The CDR3 is made up of 12 amino acids. CDR3 bases: TGTGCCAGCAGTTCTGTCGGAAACATTCAGTACTTC. This gives the protein CASSSVGNIQYF.

This clonotype was detected ten times or more. This chain joins TRBV7-2 and TRBJ2-5; weak D call: TRBD2 (5 bases). The germline V gene encodes CDR1 SGHTA and CDR2 FQGNSA. V was pared by 5 bases and J by 7 bases, with 11 bases between. CDR3 length: 12 residues. The CDR3 reads CASSHSRGTQYF. The DNA of the CDR3 is TGTGCCAGCAGCCACAGTCGGGGGACCCAGTACTTC.

This clonotype has a count of ten or more. The chain carries TRBV20-1 and TRBJ1-1, with a weak D call TRBD1 (5 bases). CDR1 and CDR2 from the germline V gene are DFQATT and SNEGSKA (reference sequence). V lost 3 bases to trimming and J lost 0 bases, with 11 bases between them. CDR3 length: 14 amino acids. The CDR3 spells CSARGVLMNTEAFF. CDR3 bases: TGCAGTGCTAGGGGGGTCCTTATGAACACTGAAGCTTTCTTT.

This chain connects TRBV19 to TRBJ2-1; maybe TRBD1 (5 bases). V dropped 3 bases and J dropped 0 bases, with 9 bases sitting between them. CDR3 length: 15 residues. Germline CDR1 and CDR2: LNHDA and SQIVND (reference sequence). The CDR3 DNA sequence: TGTGCCAGTAGTATTGGTAGGGGCTCCTACAATGAGCAGTTCTTC. Amino acid sequence: CASSIGRGSYNEQFF. Supplemented by reference TRBV19 and TRBJ2-1, the full variable domain reads DGGITQSPKYLFRKEGQNVTLSCEQNLNHDAMYWYRQDPGQGLRLIYYSQIVNDFQKGDIAEGYSVSREKKESFPLTVTSAQKNPTAFYLCASSIGRGSYNEQFFGPGTRLTVL.

For this clonotype: This may be a read error: a much more frequent sequence differs by one nucleotide. J is TRBJ1-5 and V is TRBV2, with D hard to call. The V end lost 3 bases, the J end lost 0 bases, and 6 bases lay between the germline ends. This CDR3 has 14 amino acids. Germline values: CDR1 SNHLY, CDR2 FYNNEI. DNA for the CDR3: TGTGCCAGCAGTGAGGACGGTAGCAATCAGCCCCAGCATTTT. Residues: CASSEDGSNQPQHF.

The chain uses TRBV7-9 and TRBJ1-1; D gene ambiguous. The ends were cut back, 8 bases at V and 5 bases at J, with 12 bases in the middle. CDR3 length equals 12 residues. Germline assignment: CDR1 SEHNR and CDR2 FQNEAQ (reference sequence). The CDR3 DNA reads as TGTGCCAGCGGCCCCCCATGGACTGAAGCTTTCTTT. Encoded protein: CASGPPWTEAFF.

This clonotype occurred many times. The chain carries TRBV19 and TRBJ2-7; possibly TRBD1 for D (7 bases). There are 15 residues in the CDR3. In germline, CDR1 is LNHDA, CDR2 SQIVND (reference sequence). Trimming left V 4 bases short and J 3 bases short, with 16 bases between. Here the CDR3 reads CASSTGGQLLYEQYF. The DNA of the CDR3 is TGTGCCAGTAGTACCGGGGGACAGCTCCTCTACGAGCAGTACTTC.